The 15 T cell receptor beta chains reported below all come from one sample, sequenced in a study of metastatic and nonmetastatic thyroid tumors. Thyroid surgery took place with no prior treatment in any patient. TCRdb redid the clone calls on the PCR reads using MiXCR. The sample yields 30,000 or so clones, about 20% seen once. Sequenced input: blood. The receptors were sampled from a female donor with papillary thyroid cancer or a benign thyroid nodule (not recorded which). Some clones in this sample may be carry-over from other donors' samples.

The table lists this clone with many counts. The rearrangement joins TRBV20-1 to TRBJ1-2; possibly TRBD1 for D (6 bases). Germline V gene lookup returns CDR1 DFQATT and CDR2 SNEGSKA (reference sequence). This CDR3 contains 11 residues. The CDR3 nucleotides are TGCAGCATAAGGGGGGGCTATGGCTACACCTTC. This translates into CSIRGGYGYTF.

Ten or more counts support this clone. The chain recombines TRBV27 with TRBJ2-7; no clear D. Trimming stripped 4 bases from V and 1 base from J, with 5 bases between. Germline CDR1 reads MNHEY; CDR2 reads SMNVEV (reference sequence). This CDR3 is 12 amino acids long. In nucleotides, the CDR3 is TGTGCCAGCAGTTCCACTTCCTACGAGCAGTACTTC. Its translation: CASSSTSYEQYF.

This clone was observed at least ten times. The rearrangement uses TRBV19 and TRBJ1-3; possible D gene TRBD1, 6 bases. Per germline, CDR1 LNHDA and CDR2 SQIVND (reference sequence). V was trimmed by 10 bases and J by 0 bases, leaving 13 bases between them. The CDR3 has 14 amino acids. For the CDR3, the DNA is TGTGCCACCACGCAGGGGCACTCTGGAAACACCATATATTTT. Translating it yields CATTQGHSGNTIYF.

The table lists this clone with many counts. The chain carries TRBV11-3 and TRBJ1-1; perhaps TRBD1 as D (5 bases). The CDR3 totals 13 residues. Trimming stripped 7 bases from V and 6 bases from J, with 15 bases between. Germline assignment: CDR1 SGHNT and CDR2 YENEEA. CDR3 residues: CASTRWGRAEAFF. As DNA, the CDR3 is TGTGCCAGCACACGCTGGGGACGGGCTGAAGCTTTCTTT. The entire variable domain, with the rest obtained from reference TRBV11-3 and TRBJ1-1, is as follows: EAGVVQSPRYKIIEKKQPVAFWCNPISGHNTLYWYLQNLGQGPELLIRYENEEAVDDSQLPKDRFSAERLKGVDSTLKIQPAELGDSAVYLCASTRWGRAEAFFGQGTRLTVV.

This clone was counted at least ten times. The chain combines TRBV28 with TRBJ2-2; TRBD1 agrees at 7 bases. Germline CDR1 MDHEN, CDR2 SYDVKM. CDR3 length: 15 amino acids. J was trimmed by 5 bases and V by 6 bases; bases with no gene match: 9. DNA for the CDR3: TGTGCCAGCAGACCGGGACAGAGGAAAACCGGGGAGCTGTTTTTT. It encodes CASRPGQRKTGELFF.

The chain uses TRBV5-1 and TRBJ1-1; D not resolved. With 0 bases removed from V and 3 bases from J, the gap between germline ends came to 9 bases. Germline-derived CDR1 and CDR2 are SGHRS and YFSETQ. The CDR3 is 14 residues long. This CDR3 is CASSLGQYYTEAFF. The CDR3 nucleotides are TGCGCCAGCAGCTTGGGGCAGTATTACACTGAAGCTTTCTTT.

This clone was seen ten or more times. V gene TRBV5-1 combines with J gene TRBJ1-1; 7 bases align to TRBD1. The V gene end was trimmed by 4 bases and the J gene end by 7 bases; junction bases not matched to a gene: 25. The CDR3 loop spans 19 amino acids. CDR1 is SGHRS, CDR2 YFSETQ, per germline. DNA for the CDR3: TGCGCCAGCAGCCCAGAGAGACGGGACAGCACCAGTTCGGCTCATGAAGCTTTCTTT. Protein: CASSPERRDSTSSAHEAFF.

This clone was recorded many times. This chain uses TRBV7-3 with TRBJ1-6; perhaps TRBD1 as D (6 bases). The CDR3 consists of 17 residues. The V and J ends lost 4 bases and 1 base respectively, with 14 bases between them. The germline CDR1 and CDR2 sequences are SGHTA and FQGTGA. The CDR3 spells CASSSGARGSYNSPLHF. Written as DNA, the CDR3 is TGTGCCAGCAGCTCGGGGGCCAGGGGTTCCTATAATTCACCCCTCCACTTT.

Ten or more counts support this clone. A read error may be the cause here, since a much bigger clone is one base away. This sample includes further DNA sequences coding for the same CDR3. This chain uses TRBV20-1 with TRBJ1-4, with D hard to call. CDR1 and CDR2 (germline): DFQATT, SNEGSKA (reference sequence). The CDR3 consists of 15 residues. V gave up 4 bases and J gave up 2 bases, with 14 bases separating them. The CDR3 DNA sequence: TGCAGTGCTACCCCCCGGCTTGGGACTAATGAAAAACTGTTTTTT. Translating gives CSATPRLGTNEKLFF.

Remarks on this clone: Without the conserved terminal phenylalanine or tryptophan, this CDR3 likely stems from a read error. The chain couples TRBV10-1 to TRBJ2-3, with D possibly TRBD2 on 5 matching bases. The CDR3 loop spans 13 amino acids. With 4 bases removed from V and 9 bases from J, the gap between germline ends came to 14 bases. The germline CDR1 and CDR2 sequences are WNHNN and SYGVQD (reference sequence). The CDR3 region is CASSGGIYLTQYS. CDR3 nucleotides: TGCGCCAGCAGTGGAGGGATATACTTAACGCAGTATAGT.

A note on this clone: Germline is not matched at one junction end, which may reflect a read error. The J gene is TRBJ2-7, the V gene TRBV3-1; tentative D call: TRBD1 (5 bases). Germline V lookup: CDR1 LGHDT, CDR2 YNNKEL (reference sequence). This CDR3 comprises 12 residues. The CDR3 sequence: CAISLGPHEQYF. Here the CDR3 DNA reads TGTGCCATCAGCTTGGGGCCCCACGAGCAGTACTTC.

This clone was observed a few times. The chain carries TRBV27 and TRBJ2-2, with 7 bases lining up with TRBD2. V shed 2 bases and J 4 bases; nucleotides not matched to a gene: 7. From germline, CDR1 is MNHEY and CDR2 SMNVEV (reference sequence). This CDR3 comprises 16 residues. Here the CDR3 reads CASSLLGGGATGELFF. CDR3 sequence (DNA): TGTGCCAGCAGTTTACTCGGGGGAGGGGCCACCGGGGAGCTGTTTTTT.

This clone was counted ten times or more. The CDR3 loop reads CASSLAHLGSKNIQYF. The CDR3, as DNA: TGTGCCAGCAGCTTAGCCCACCTAGGTTCCAAAAACATTCAGTACTTC. The chain is built from TRBV11-2 and TRBJ2-4; D gene uncertain. The CDR3 sequence is 16 residues long. CDR1 and CDR2 (germline): SGHAT, FQNNGV. Trimming took off 1 base at V and 2 bases at J, with 12 bases between the two ends.

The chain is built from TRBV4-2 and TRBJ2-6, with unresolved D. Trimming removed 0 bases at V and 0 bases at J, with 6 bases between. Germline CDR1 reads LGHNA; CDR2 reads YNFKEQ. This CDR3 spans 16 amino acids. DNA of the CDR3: TGTGCCAGCAGCCAAGAATCTGGCTCTGGGGCCAACGTCCTGACTTTC. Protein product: CASSQESGSGANVLTF.

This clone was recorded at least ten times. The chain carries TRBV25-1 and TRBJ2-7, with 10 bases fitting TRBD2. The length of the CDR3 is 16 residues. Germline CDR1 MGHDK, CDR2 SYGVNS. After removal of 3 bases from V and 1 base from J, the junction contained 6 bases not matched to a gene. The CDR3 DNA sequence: TGTGCCAGCAGTGATGTAGCGGGGGGCTCTTCCTACGAGCAGTACTTC. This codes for CASSDVAGGSSYEQYF.